A single sample gave rise to the 23 T cell receptor beta chains below, sequenced in a study of blood T cell repertoires in COVID-19. Assay used: immunoSEQ multiplex PCR; TCRdb lists only in-frame clones, some missing. Here the sample spans about 12,000 clones, 92% being singletons. Sequenced: peripheral blood. These receptors were collected from a woman between 65 and 79 years old with active COVID-19.

The rearrangement uses TRBV18 and TRBJ2-6; D might be TRBD1 (6 bases). The germline V gene has CDR1 KGHSH and CDR2 LQKENI. V lost 3 bases and J 4 bases, leaving 19 bases between the germline ends. The CDR3 loop spans 18 amino acids. The CDR3 loop reads CASSPTGQGFSGANVLTF. The CDR3 bases are TGTGCCAGCTCACCCACCGGGCAGGGGTTTTCAGGGGCCAACGTCCTGACTTTC.

This chain uses TRBV28 with TRBJ2-5; D is ambiguous. The CDR3 is made up of 12 amino acids. The germline V gene encodes CDR1 MDHEN and CDR2 SYDVKM. The V end lost 2 bases, the J end lost 8 bases, and 9 bases lay between the germline ends. The CDR3 sequence is CASSLLSGTQYF. CDR3 DNA: TGTGCCAGCAGTTTACTTTCAGGAACCCAGTACTTC.

This rearrangement joins TRBV28 to TRBJ1-2; D is perhaps TRBD1 (6 bases). The CDR3 contains 15 residues. The germline CDR1 and CDR2 sequences are MDHEN and SYDVKM. V lost 6 bases and J 7 bases, leaving 21 bases between the germline ends. Here the CDR3 reads CASSQLTGGVVGYTF. As DNA, the CDR3 is TGTGCCAGCAGCCAACTGACAGGTGGAGTGGTTGGCTACACCTTC.

This chain uses TRBV7-8 with TRBJ2-1, with 11 bases fitting TRBD2. CDR1 SGHVS and CDR2 FQNEAQ come from the germline V gene. This CDR3 contains 15 residues. V was pared by 7 bases and J by 4 bases, with 6 bases of the junction left unmatched. The CDR3 spells CASIVGTSGYNEQFF. CDR3 sequence (DNA): TGTGCCAGCATCGTCGGGACTAGCGGATACAATGAGCAGTTCTTC.

This chain connects TRBV27 to TRBJ1-2; a weak D match, TRBD1 (6 bases). The V gene's germline CDR1 is MNHEY and CDR2 SMNVEV (reference sequence). The CDR3 loop spans 15 amino acids. The V end was cut by 4 bases, the J end by 4 bases, with 16 bases between. This chain's CDR3 is CASSSTGGPFYGYTF. The CDR3 DNA follows: TGTGCCAGCAGTTCCACGGGGGGCCCCTTCTATGGCTACACCTTC.

Only a few counts were recorded for this clone. The V call is TRBV9, the J call TRBJ2-7; possibly TRBD1 for D (6 bases). Germline V gene data show CDR1 as SGDLS and CDR2 as YYNGEE. The V end was cut by 0 bases, the J end by 4 bases, with 14 bases between. The CDR3 consists of 15 residues. CDR3 coding DNA: TGTGCCAGCAGCGTAGGGGACACGGCCTTATACGAGCAGTACTTC. This encodes CASSVGDTALYEQYF.

This clone appeared once. CDR3 region: CASSHPPSSEAYEQYF. CDR3 nucleotide sequence: TGCGCCAGCAGTCACCCTCCTAGTTCCGAAGCCTACGAGCAGTACTTC. V gene TRBV23-1 combines with J gene TRBJ2-7; D uncertain. TRBV23-1 is annotated as an ORF whose role is uncertain. V lost 3 bases and J lost 2, with 17 bases in between. The CDR3 has 16 amino acids.

The chain combines TRBV6-5 with TRBJ2-4, with 7 bases fitting TRBD1. This CDR3 is built from 15 residues. The J segment lost 1 base and the V segment lost 5 bases, leaving 5 bases of the junction unmatched. Germline V gives CDR1 MNHEY, CDR2 SVGAGI. CDR3 bases: TGTGCCAGCAGTCGGCCGGGACAGGCCAAAAACATTCAGTACTTC. Protein: CASSRPGQAKNIQYF.

The chain combines TRBV19 with TRBJ1-6; D is ambiguous. The CDR3 has 14 amino acids. Germline V gene lookup returns CDR1 LNHDA and CDR2 SQIVND (reference sequence). V lost 4 bases, J lost 5 bases, and 9 bases lay in between. For the CDR3, the DNA is TGTGCCAGTAGTAACGAAGCGGATAATTCACCCCTCCACTTT. Translated, it gives CASSNEADNSPLHF.

This rearrangement joins TRBV27 to TRBJ1-4; 8 positions agree with TRBD1. CDR3 length: 18 amino acids. V lost 0 bases and J lost 3; bases outside the gene matches: 9. Germline CDR1 and CDR2: MNHEY and SMNVEV (reference sequence). The CDR3 is CASSLSAGGVGANEKLFF. Written as DNA, the CDR3 is TGTGCCAGCAGTTTATCGGCAGGGGGCGTGGGGGCTAATGAAAAACTGTTTTTT.

The J gene is TRBJ2-7, the V gene TRBV9; 7 positions match TRBD1. Unmatched junction bases numbered 5, after V lost 0 bases and J lost 2 bases. This CDR3 is built from 15 residues. The germline V gene has CDR1 SGDLS and CDR2 YYNGEE. Written as DNA, the CDR3 is TGTGCCAGCAGCGTAGGAACAGGGGACCCCTACGAGCAGTACTTC. This sequence encodes CASSVGTGDPYEQYF. The full variable domain, rest sourced from reference TRBV9 and TRBJ2-7, is DSGVTQTPKHLITATGQRVTLRCSPRSGDLSVYWYQQSLDQGLQFLIQYYNGEERAKGNILERFSAQQFPDLHSELNLSSLELGDSALYFCASSVGTGDPYEQYFGPGTRLTVT.

The chain's CDR3 is CASSRDRVSYEQYF. The CDR3 DNA reads as TGTGCCAGTAGTCGGGACAGGGTCTCCTACGAGCAGTACTTC. V is TRBV19 and J is TRBJ2-7, with 9 bases identical to TRBD1. Per the germline V gene, CDR1 is LNHDA and CDR2 is SQIVND (reference sequence). The CDR3 is 14 amino acids. Germline trimming cut 5 bases from V and 0 bases from J; bases unmatched to any gene: 2.

This rearrangement joins TRBV7-9 to TRBJ2-1, with TRBD2 matching 9 bases. Germline V gene data show CDR1 as SEHNR and CDR2 as FQNEAQ (reference sequence). The CDR3 has 16 residues. J was trimmed by 0 bases and V by 5 bases; bases with no gene match: 5. The DNA of the CDR3 is TGTGCCAGCAGCCCTCTAGCGGGAAGCTCCTACAATGAGCAGTTCTTC. It yields the protein CASSPLAGSSYNEQFF.

This chain links TRBV28 with TRBJ2-7; no clear D. With 6 bases removed from V and 0 bases from J, the gap between germline ends came to 3 bases. Germline lookup yields CDR1 MDHEN and CDR2 SYDVKM. This CDR3 contains 11 residues. The CDR3 DNA is TGTGCCAGCAGCTCCTCCTACGAGCAGTACTTC. This gives the protein CASSSSYEQYF.

The V gene is TRBV11-2, the J gene TRBJ1-5; TRBD1 matches 8 bases. Germline-derived CDR1 and CDR2 are SGHAT and FQNNGV. The CDR3 extends over 13 amino acids. The junction had 2 bases not matched to a gene; V was cut back by 5 bases and J by 5 bases. The CDR3 sequence is CASSMDRDQPQHF. The DNA for the CDR3 is TGTGCCAGCAGCATGGACAGGGATCAGCCCCAGCATTTT.

The J gene is TRBJ2-7, the V gene TRBV24-1; the match to TRBD2 covers 14 bases. The length of the CDR3 is 15 residues. Germline CDR1 KGHDR, CDR2 SFDVKD. V lost 7 bases to trimming and J lost 7 bases; unmatched junction nucleotides: 8. The CDR3 coding sequence is TGTGCCACCAGCGACGGACTAGCGGGAGGAAGAGAGCAGTACTTC. As protein: CATSDGLAGGREQYF.

The chain couples TRBV6-5 to TRBJ1-1, with D perhaps matching TRBD1 (6 bases). The CDR3 contains 13 residues. CDR1 is MNHEY and CDR2 is SVGAGI in the germline V gene. V lost 5 bases and J 3 bases, leaving 10 bases between the germline ends. Written as DNA, the CDR3 is TGTGCCAGCAGTAAGGACAGCTACACTGAAGCTTTCTTT. Protein sequence: CASSKDSYTEAFF.

This clone was seen only a few times. Here the CDR3 DNA reads TGCACCAGCAGCCAAGAGTCGAGAGACCAAGAGACCCAGTACTTC. Its translation: CTSSQESRDQETQYF. The chain uses TRBV1 and TRBJ2-5; the D segment call TRBD2 is taken from the table without a DNA check. TRBV1 has pseudogene status. The CDR3 covers 15 residues.

The chain is built from TRBV19 and TRBJ2-7, with 12 bases matching TRBD2. V dropped 7 bases and J dropped 1; count of bases not matched to a gene: 8. CDR1 is LNHDA, CDR2 SQIVND, per germline (reference sequence). The CDR3 covers 16 residues. As DNA, the CDR3 is TGTGCCAGTATGCCGACTAGCGGGAGCCGTTCCTACGAGCAGTACTTC. Its translation is CASMPTSGSRSYEQYF.

The CDR3 nucleotides are TGTGCCACCAGTGATTTGCCGACTAGCGGGTACCAAGAGACCCAGTACTTC. This translates into CATSDLPTSGYQETQYF. The chain employs TRBV24-1 and TRBJ2-5, with TRBD2 matching 10 bases. Germline CDR1 and CDR2: KGHDR and SFDVKD. The CDR3 sequence is 17 residues long. Trimming removed 0 bases from V and 0 bases from J; junction bases left unmatched: 3.

The rearrangement links TRBV6-1 to TRBJ1-4; tentatively, D is TRBD1 (5 bases). Between the trimmed V and J ends, which lost 1 base and 8 bases, there was a span of 8 bases. Germline lookup yields CDR1 MNHNS and CDR2 SASEGT. The CDR3 runs to 13 residues. CDR3 in amino acids: CASSEGRTEKLFF. The CDR3 DNA follows: TGTGCCAGCAGTGAAGGAAGGACAGAAAAACTGTTTTTT.

The V gene is TRBV6-2 or TRBV6-3, the J gene TRBJ1-3, with 9 nucleotides matching TRBD1. From germline, CDR1 is MNHEY and CDR2 SVGEGT. After removal of 5 bases from V and 7 bases from J, the junction contained 9 bases not matched to a gene. This CDR3 is built from 15 residues. The CDR3 bases are TGTGCCAGCAGTGACCTCGACAGGGGGAGGAACACCATATATTTT. The encoded protein is CASSDLDRGRNTIYF.

The J gene is TRBJ2-2, the V gene TRBV7-2; D gene ambiguous. The CDR3 consists of 14 residues. Deletions cut 4 bases from V and 7 bases from J, with 13 bases between. From germline, CDR1 is SGHTA and CDR2 FQGNSA. As DNA, the CDR3 is TGTGCCAGCAGCTCGCCATATTCACACGGGGAGCTGTTTTTT. Encoded protein: CASSSPYSHGELFF.